The 10 T cell receptor beta chains below all came from one sample that was sequenced in a study of blood T cell repertoires in COVID-19 (TCRdb year 2020). Libraries were made using the immunoSEQ multiplex PCR assay. Not all clones reach the TCRdb copy of this immuneACCESS table, which keeps in-frame sequences only. Checked studies attribute under half of the gap to unresolved V genes and leave the rest unexplained. This sample holds about 190,000 clones; around 90% were observed only once. In total, the top ten clones hold about 6.7% of the sample. Material: peripheral blood. The receptor set was obtained from a man between 35 and 55 years old with acute or convalescent COVID-19.

V usage is TRBV12-3 or TRBV12-4 and J usage is TRBJ2-7; 8 bases agree with TRBD2. This CDR3 is 12 amino acids long. The CDR3 loop is CVLKRGFHEQYF. CDR3 in DNA: TGTGTCCTCAAGCGGGGGTTCCACGAGCAGTACTTC.

V gene TRBV4-2 combines with J gene TRBJ2-1, with D perhaps TRBD2 (7 bases). The CDR3 is 16 residues long. Germline values: CDR1 LGHNA, CDR2 YNFKEQ. V gave up 1 base and J gave up 8 bases, with 18 bases separating them. The DNA of the CDR3 is TGTGCCAGCAGCCAAGGAGGGGGGGGACTTCGGGATGAGCAGTTCTTC. It encodes CASSQGGGGLRDEQFF.

The V gene is TRBV5-1, the J gene TRBJ2-5; TRBD2 matches at 8 bases. The ends lost 2 bases at V and 5 bases at J; junction bases unmatched: 8. CDR1 is SGHRS, CDR2 YFSETQ, per germline. This CDR3 spans 15 amino acids. In DNA, the CDR3 is TGCGCCAGCAGCTTAGCGCCGGGACTAGGGGAGACCCAGTACTTC. Its translation is CASSLAPGLGETQYF. The variable domain in full, with the rest retrieved from reference TRBV5-1 and TRBJ2-5, is KAGVTQTPRYLIKTRGQQVTLSCSPISGHRSVSWYQQTPGQGLQFLFEYFSETQRNKGNFPGRFSGRQFSNSRSEMNVSTLELGDSALYLCASSLAPGLGETQYFGPGTRLLVL.

This chain connects TRBV29-1 to TRBJ1-2; D is ambiguous. The V end lost 2 bases, the J end lost 10 bases, and 11 bases lay between the germline ends. This CDR3 region has 11 residues. Germline V gene lookup returns CDR1 SQVTM and CDR2 ANQGSEA. The CDR3 is CSVESHEFYTF. CDR3 nucleotide sequence: TGCAGCGTTGAAAGCCATGAGTTCTACACCTTC.

V is TRBV2 and J is TRBJ1-5, with 7 bases fitting TRBD1. V shed 8 bases and J 0 bases; nucleotides not matched to a gene: 7. CDR3 length equals 15 residues. The germline CDR1 and CDR2 sequences are SNHLY and FYNNEI. CDR3 DNA: TGTGCCAGCGCTAGCGGGACAGTTAGCAATCAGCCCCAGCATTTT. Translating gives CASASGTVSNQPQHF.

The V gene is TRBV28, the J gene TRBJ1-2; TRBD1 agrees at 7 bases. The germline V gene encodes CDR1 MDHEN and CDR2 SYDVKM. The CDR3 extends over 14 amino acids. J was trimmed by 6 bases and V by 5 bases; bases with no gene match: 9. CDR3 residues: CASSTWGQRNGYTF. The CDR3 DNA follows: TGTGCCAGCAGTACCTGGGGACAGAGGAATGGCTACACCTTC.

In nucleotides, the CDR3 is TGTGCCAGTAGTCCCTATCGAGGGCGAAGACTAGCGGGGTCAGCTACGCAGTATTTT. It translates to CASSPYRGRRLAGSATQYF. The V call is TRBV19, the J call TRBJ2-3; 11 nucleotides match TRBD2. Germline lookup yields CDR1 LNHDA and CDR2 SQIVND (reference sequence). Unmatched junction bases numbered 21, after V lost 5 bases and J lost 8 bases. The CDR3 has 19 amino acids.

V gene TRBV11-3 combines with J gene TRBJ2-2, with 7 bases matching TRBD1. The CDR3 sequence is 16 residues long. V gave up 1 base and J gave up 4 bases; unmatched junction bases: 6. The germline V gene has CDR1 SGHNT and CDR2 YENEEA. The DNA of the CDR3 is TGTGCCAGCAGCTTAGTTCGGGCAGGGGGCACCGGGGAGCTGTTTTTT. Translated: CASSLVRAGGTGELFF.

The CDR3 nucleotides are TGTGCCAGCAGCCAAATCCGGGATTCCACCGGGGAGCTGTTTTTT. It encodes CASSQIRDSTGELFF. The J gene is TRBJ2-2, the V gene TRBV5-8, with D tentatively TRBD2 (5 bases). In germline, CDR1 is SGHTS, CDR2 YDEGEE. CDR3 size: 15 residues. Between the trimmed V and J ends, which lost 4 bases and 4 bases, there was a span of 14 bases.

This chain joins TRBV6-5 and TRBJ2-7, with a possible D match to TRBD1 (5 bases). There are 14 residues in the CDR3. Germline V gene lookup returns CDR1 MNHEY and CDR2 SVGAGI. V was clipped by 6 bases and J by 3 bases, with 15 bases between them. CDR3 residues: CASRETVSFYEQYF. The CDR3 bases are TGTGCCAGCAGGGAGACAGTCTCCTTCTACGAGCAGTACTTC.